The 23 T cell receptor beta chains below were found in one sample sequenced in a study of T cells in Graves' hyperthyroidism and ophthalmopathy. Amplified regions were TCR beta CDR3 sequences from RNA transcripts. First-round RT-PCR with HTBI primers amplified the TCR CDR3 region. MiXCR, applied by TCRdb to the multiplex PCR reads, yields one record per CDR3 protein. Among approximately 400,000 distinct CDR3 sequences listed, around an eighth were seen once. The sequencing input was blood. These receptors were obtained from a man between 25 and 39 years old with Graves' hyperthyroidism that later progressed to Graves' ophthalmopathy.

This chain links TRBV7-8 with TRBJ2-7, with D unclear. Trimming removed 5 bases at V and 3 bases at J, with 14 bases between. The germline V gene has CDR1 SGHVS and CDR2 FQNEAQ. The CDR3 runs 14 residues. In DNA, the CDR3 is TGTGCCAGCAGCCTAAGAGCTGGGGTCTACGAGCAGTACTTC. Its protein product is CASSLRAGVYEQYF.

This clonotype was recorded at least ten times. The genes are TRBV24-1 and TRBJ1-2; no definite D call. The CDR3 runs to 12 residues. Trimming took 4 bases from V and 5 from J, leaving 7 bases between them. In germline, CDR1 is KGHDR, CDR2 SFDVKD. CDR3 sequence: CATSENSYGYTF. The CDR3 DNA reads as TGTGCCACCAGTGAAAACAGTTATGGCTACACCTTC.

This clonotype has just a few counts. The V call is TRBV5-5, the J call TRBJ2-7; TRBD1 matches at 7 bases. V was clipped by 0 bases and J by 4 bases; unmatched bases: 7. CDR1 and CDR2 from the germline V gene are SGHKS and YYEKEE (reference sequence). The CDR3 is 15 amino acids. In DNA form, the CDR3 reads TGTGCCAGCAGCTTGGTTTTAGGGGGCGAGTACGAGCAGTACTTC. Translated, it gives CASSLVLGGEYEQYF.

The table lists this clonotype with many counts. V is TRBV11-2 and J is TRBJ1-2; D gene ambiguous. This CDR3 is 14 amino acids long. CDR1 is SGHAT and CDR2 is FQNNGV in the germline V gene. Trimming left V 0 bases short and J 0 bases short, with 5 bases between. The CDR3 DNA sequence: TGTGCCAGCAGCTTAGACCAAGCTAACTATGGCTACACCTTC. Translation: CASSLDQANYGYTF.

This clonotype has just a few counts. The chain carries TRBV6-5 and TRBJ1-5; the D is unclear. This CDR3 spans 13 amino acids. The germline V and J ends were trimmed by 0 bases and 6 bases, with 6 bases remaining between them. Germline V gene data show CDR1 as MNHEY and CDR2 as SVGAGI. The CDR3 region is CASSYSISQPQHF. For the CDR3, the DNA is TGTGCCAGCAGTTACTCGATCAGTCAGCCCCAGCATTTT.

In this sample, this clonotype turned up many times. The chain combines TRBV20-1 with TRBJ2-1, with D unresolved. This CDR3 comprises 10 residues. V lost 5 bases and J 6 bases, leaving 5 bases between the germline ends. The germline V gene encodes CDR1 DFQATT and CDR2 SNEGSKA (reference sequence). CDR3 in amino acids: CSALFNEQFF. In DNA form, the CDR3 reads TGCAGTGCTCTCTTCAATGAGCAGTTCTTC.

In the case of this clonotype: This may come from a read error, since a much larger clone is one base off. The rearrangement links TRBV7-9 to TRBJ1-1; maybe TRBD1 (5 bases). The V and J ends lost 1 base and 4 bases respectively, with 13 bases between them. This CDR3 comprises 15 residues. CDR1 SEHNR and CDR2 FQNEAQ come from the germline V gene (reference sequence). CDR3 coding DNA: TGTGCCAGCAGCTTAGTTGCAGAGGGGAGCACTGAAGCTTTCTTT. Protein product: CASSLVAEGSTEAFF.

This clonotype showed up just a few times. V and J are TRBV7-2 and TRBJ2-7, with 8 nucleotides matching TRBD1. After removal of 5 bases from V and 3 bases from J, the junction contained 6 bases not matched to a gene. The germline V gene has CDR1 SGHTA and CDR2 FQGNSA. The CDR3 is 14 amino acids. This CDR3 is CASSRGTGLYEQYF. For the CDR3, the DNA is TGTGCCAGCAGCCGGGGGACAGGCCTCTACGAGCAGTACTTC.

V and J are TRBV3-1 and TRBJ1-2, with D perhaps matching TRBD1 (6 bases). Germline V gives CDR1 LGHDT, CDR2 YNNKEL (reference sequence). The ends were cut back, 5 bases at V and 14 bases at J, with 18 bases in the middle. The CDR3 is 12 residues long. CDR3 sequence (DNA): TGTGCCAGCAGCTTGAACAGCAGGGGTCGGACCTTC. Its protein product is CASSLNSRGRTF.

This clonotype occurred a few times. This rearrangement joins TRBV4-1 to TRBJ2-1, with D hard to call. This CDR3 comprises 16 residues. Germline-derived CDR1 and CDR2 are MGHRA and YSYEKL. V was clipped by 0 bases and J by 1 base, with 10 bases between them. CDR3 bases: TGCGCCAGCAGCCAAGATGGGGTGAAGTCCTACAATGAGCAGTTCTTC. Protein sequence: CASSQDGVKSYNEQFF.

Many counts were recorded for this clonotype. This sequence joins TRBV2 and TRBJ2-2, with 7 bases that match TRBD1. The CDR3 has 14 residues. The germline CDR1 and CDR2 sequences are SNHLY and FYNNEI. Trimming removed 6 bases from V and 4 bases from J; junction bases left unmatched: 5. CDR3 DNA: TGTGCCAGCAGGAGGGGGCGCGGCACCGGGGAGCTGTTTTTT. Translating gives CASRRGRGTGELFF.

This clonotype was found a few times. The CDR3 DNA sequence: TGTGCCAGCTCACCACCACAGGGGGTTACCTACGAGCAGTACTTC. Amino acids: CASSPPQGVTYEQYF. The chain uses TRBV18 and TRBJ2-7; 8 bases are shared with TRBD1. Germline CDR1 is KGHSH and CDR2 is LQKENI. V gave up 0 bases and J gave up 2 bases; unmatched junction bases: 3. This CDR3 region has 15 residues.

This clonotype was recorded many times. This rearrangement joins TRBV15 to TRBJ2-7; 9 bases map to TRBD1. The J segment lost 4 bases and the V segment lost 5 bases, leaving 6 bases of the junction unmatched. The CDR3 totals 14 residues. Germline V gene data show CDR1 as LNHNV and CDR2 as YYDKDF (reference sequence). CDR3 nucleotide sequence: TGTGCCACCAGCGCTTTGGGACAGGGTTACGAGCAGTACTTC. It encodes CATSALGQGYEQYF.

In its sample, this clonotype was seen a few times. The V call is TRBV12-5, the J call TRBJ1-5; a possible D gene is TRBD1 (6 bases). The germline gives CDR1 LGHNT, CDR2 FRNRAP. CDR3 length equals 16 residues. Trimming removed 1 base from V and 3 bases from J, with 13 bases in between. This chain's CDR3 is CASGLGGWGHNQPQHF. CDR3 coding DNA: TGTGCTAGTGGTTTGGGGGGGTGGGGACACAATCAGCCCCAGCATTTT. The full variable domain, its missing parts supplied by reference TRBV12-5 and TRBJ1-5, is DARVTQTPRHKVTEMGQEVTMRCQPILGHNTVFWYRQTMMQGLELLAYFRNRAPLDDSGMPKDRFSAEMPDATLATLKIQPSEPRDSAVYFCASGLGGWGHNQPQHFGDGTRLSIL.

This clonotype has at least ten counts. The J gene is TRBJ1-5, the V gene TRBV28, with D unresolved. CDR3 size: 16 residues. Germline loops: CDR1 MDHEN, CDR2 SYDVKM. Trimming took 7 bases from V and 0 from J, leaving 16 bases between them. The CDR3 DNA is TGTGCCAGCACCAATTGGGGAGATTATAGCAATCAGCCCCAGCATTTT. Protein: CASTNWGDYSNQPQHF. The full variable domain, completed using reference TRBV28 and TRBJ1-5, is DVKVTQSSRYLVKRTGEKVFLECVQDMDHENMFWYRQDPGLGLRLIYFSYDVKMKEKGDIPEGYSVSREKKERFSLILESASTNQTSMYLCASTNWGDYSNQPQHFGDGTRLSIL.

V gene TRBV6-1 combines with J gene TRBJ2-2; a weak D match, TRBD1 (6 bases). With 6 bases removed from V and 6 bases from J, the gap between germline ends came to 20 bases. Germline-derived CDR1 and CDR2 are MNHNS and SASEGT. This CDR3 has 16 amino acids. The CDR3 sequence: CASRGEGGIGAGELFF. CDR3 coding DNA: TGTGCCAGCAGGGGGGAAGGGGGAATAGGGGCCGGGGAGCTGTTTTTT.

In this sample, this clonotype turned up a few times. The chain links TRBV5-1 to TRBJ2-1; 13 bases align to TRBD2. The length of the CDR3 is 15 residues. Germline lookup yields CDR1 SGHRS and CDR2 YFSETQ. Trimming took 5 bases from V and 4 from J; bases not matched to a gene: 3. The CDR3 here is CASRRTSGGYNEQFF. The CDR3 coding sequence is TGCGCCAGCAGACGGACTAGCGGGGGTTACAATGAGCAGTTCTTC.

This clonotype was recorded at least ten times. This chain connects TRBV7-8 to TRBJ2-7; D not certain. CDR1 SGHVS and CDR2 FQNEAQ come from the germline V gene. Trimming took off 2 bases at V and 1 base at J, with 9 bases between the two ends. This CDR3 spans 14 amino acids. In nucleotides, the CDR3 is TGTGCCAGCAGCTTATTTTCAGATTCCTACGAGCAGTACTTC. It translates to CASSLFSDSYEQYF.

Many counts were recorded for this clonotype. V usage is TRBV6-2 or TRBV6-3 and J usage is TRBJ2-7, with D possibly being TRBD1 or TRBD2 (5 bases each). The CDR3 length is 15 residues. Trimming shortened V by 0 bases and J by 4 bases, and 13 bases separated the two germline ends. Germline CDR1 reads MNHEY; CDR2 reads SVGEGT. CDR3 DNA: TGTGCCAGCAGTTACTCGAACGGGGCTGGTTACGAGCAGTACTTC. This sequence encodes CASSYSNGAGYEQYF.

This sequence joins TRBV20-1 and TRBJ2-1; D could derive from TRBD1 or TRBD2 (7 bases each). Trimming pared 8 bases from V and 5 bases from J, leaving 19 bases between. CDR1 is DFQATT and CDR2 is SNEGSKA in the germline V gene (reference sequence). This CDR3 has 14 residues. The CDR3 here is CSPNSGTANNEQFF. The CDR3 nucleotides read TGCAGTCCCAACAGCGGGACAGCCAACAATGAGCAGTTCTTC.

This clonotype was counted a single time. The gene calls are TRBV29-1 and TRBJ1-2; 9 bases match TRBD1. This CDR3 region has 13 residues. Losses at the gene ends were 7 bases for V and 4 bases for J; bases not matched to a gene: 7. The germline gives CDR1 SQVTM, CDR2 ANQGSEA. The CDR3 region has the DNA TGCAGCGCCGTGGGGGACAGGGCCTATGGCTACACCTTC. Protein sequence: CSAVGDRAYGYTF.

Many counts were recorded for this clonotype. The chain carries TRBV28 and TRBJ2-5; 12 nucleotides line up with TRBD2. Germline V gene data show CDR1 as MDHEN and CDR2 as SYDVKM. The trim removed 3 bases at V and 4 bases at J, leaving 6 bases unmatched. This CDR3 has 16 residues. Written as DNA, the CDR3 is TGTGCCAGCAGTTTTCGAACGGGACTAGCGGGAGAGACCCAGTACTTC. It yields the protein CASSFRTGLAGETQYF.

This clonotype has just a few counts. The V gene is TRBV19, the J gene TRBJ1-3; D gene ambiguous. Trimming pared 3 bases from V and 3 bases from J, leaving 3 bases between. Germline CDR1 and CDR2: LNHDA and SQIVND (reference sequence). The CDR3 contains 12 residues. The CDR3 DNA reads TGTGCCAGTAGTATGCTTGGAAACACCATATATTTT. Translation gives CASSMLGNTIYF.